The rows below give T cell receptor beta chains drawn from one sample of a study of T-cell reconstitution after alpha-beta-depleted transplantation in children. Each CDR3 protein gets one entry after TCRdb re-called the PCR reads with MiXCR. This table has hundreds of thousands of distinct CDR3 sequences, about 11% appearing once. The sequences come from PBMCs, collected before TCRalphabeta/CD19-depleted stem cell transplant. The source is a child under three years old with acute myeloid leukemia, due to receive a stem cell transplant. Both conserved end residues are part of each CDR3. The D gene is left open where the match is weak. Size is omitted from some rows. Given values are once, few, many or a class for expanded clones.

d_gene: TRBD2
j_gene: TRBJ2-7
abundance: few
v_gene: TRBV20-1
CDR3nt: TGCAGTGCTAGGCGACCGGGACTAGATAGCGAGCAGTACTTC
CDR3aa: CSARRPGLDSEQYF

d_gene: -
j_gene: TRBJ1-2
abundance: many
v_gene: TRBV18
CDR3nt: TGTGCCAGCTCAGCACAGGACCCCTATGGCTACACCTTC
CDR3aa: CASSAQDPYGYTF

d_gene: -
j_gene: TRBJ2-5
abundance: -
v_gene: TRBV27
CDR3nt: TGTGCCAGCAGTTTATCGTGGCGGACCCAAGAGACCCAGTACTTC
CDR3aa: CASSLSWRTQETQYF

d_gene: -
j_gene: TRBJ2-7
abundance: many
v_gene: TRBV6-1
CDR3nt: TGTGCCAGCAGTCAGCTCTCAGGACGGGTATCCTACGAGCAGTACTTC
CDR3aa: CASSQLSGRVSYEQYF

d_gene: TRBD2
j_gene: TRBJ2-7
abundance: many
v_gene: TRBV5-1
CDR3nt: TGCGCCAGCAGCTTGAAAGGAGGACTAGGGAGCTACGAGCAGTACTTC
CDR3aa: CASSLKGGLGSYEQYF

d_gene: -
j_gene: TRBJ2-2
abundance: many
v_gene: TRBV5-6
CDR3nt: TGTGCCAGCAGCTTGTATTCCCCCCCCGGGGAGCTGTTTTTT
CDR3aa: CASSLYSPPGELFF

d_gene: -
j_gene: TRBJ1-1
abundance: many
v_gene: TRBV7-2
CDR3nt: TGTGCCAGCAGCTTTCACGGGGGCGAAGCTTTCTTT
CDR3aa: CASSFHGGEAFF

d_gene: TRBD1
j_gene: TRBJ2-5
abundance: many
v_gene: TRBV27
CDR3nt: TGTGCCAGCAGCCTCGACAGGGAAGGGACCCAGTACTTC
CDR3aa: CASSLDREGTQYF

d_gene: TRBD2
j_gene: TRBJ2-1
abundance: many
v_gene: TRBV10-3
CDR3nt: TGTGCCATTGGAGGACTAGCGGGAGGGCCGGGTAATGAGCAGTTCTTC
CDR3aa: CAIGGLAGGPGNEQFF

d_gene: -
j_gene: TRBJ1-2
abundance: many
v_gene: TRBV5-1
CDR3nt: TGCGCCAGCAGCTTGGGTGGGGGAGACTATGGCTACACCTTC
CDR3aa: CASSLGGGDYGYTF

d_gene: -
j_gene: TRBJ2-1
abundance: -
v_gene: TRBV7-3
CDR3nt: TGTGCCAGCAGCTTGTACAGGGCTAATGAGCAGTTCTTC
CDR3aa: CASSLYRANEQFF

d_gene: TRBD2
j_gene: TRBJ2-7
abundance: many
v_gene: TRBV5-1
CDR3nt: TGCGCCAGCAGCCGCACCTTTCGGGGGGGCCACGAGCAGTACTTC
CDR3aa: CASSRTFRGGHEQYF

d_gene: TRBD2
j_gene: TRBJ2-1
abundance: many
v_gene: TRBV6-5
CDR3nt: TGTGCCAGCAGTTACACTCCCAGCGGGAGGATGGGTAATGAGCAGTTCTTC
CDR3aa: CASSYTPSGRMGNEQFF

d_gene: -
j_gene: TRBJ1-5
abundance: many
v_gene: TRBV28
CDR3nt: TGTGCCAGCAGGGGGGGGCCCGGCAATCAGCCCCAGCATTTT
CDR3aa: CASRGGPGNQPQHF

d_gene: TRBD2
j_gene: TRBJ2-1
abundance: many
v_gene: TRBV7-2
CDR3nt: TGTGCCAGCGAAGCGGGAGGGTACAATGAGCAGTTCTTC
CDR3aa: CASEAGGYNEQFF

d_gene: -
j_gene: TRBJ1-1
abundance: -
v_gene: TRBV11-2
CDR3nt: TGTGCCAGCAGCTTAGATCTGGGGCTGGAAACTGAAGCTTTCTTT
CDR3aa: CASSLDLGLETEAFF

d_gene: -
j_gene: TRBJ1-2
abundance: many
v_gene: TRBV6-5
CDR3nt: TGTGCCAGCAGTTACTCATTCAAAGGCCCCTCTAACTATGGCTACACCTTC
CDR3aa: CASSYSFKGPSNYGYTF

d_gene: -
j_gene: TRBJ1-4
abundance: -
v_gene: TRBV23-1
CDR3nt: TGCGCCACCAAAAATGAAAAACTGTTTTTT
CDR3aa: CATKNEKLFF

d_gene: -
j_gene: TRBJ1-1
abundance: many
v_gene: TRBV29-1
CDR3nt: TGCAGCGTCCGGACAGTGAACACTGAAGCTTTCTTT
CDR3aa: CSVRTVNTEAFF

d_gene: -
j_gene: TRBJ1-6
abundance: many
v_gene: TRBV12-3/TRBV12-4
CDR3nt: TGTGCCAGCAGTCCTGGACAGAACGATTATTCACCCCTCCACTTT
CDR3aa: CASSPGQNDYSPLHF

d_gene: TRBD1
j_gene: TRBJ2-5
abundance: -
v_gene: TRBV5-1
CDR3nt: TGCGCCAGCAGCACTACAGGGGAGGAGACCCAGTACTTC
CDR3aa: CASSTTGEETQYF

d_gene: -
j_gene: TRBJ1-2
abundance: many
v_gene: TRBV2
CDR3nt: TGTGCCAGCAATATGGCGGGGTCCTATGGCTACACCTTC
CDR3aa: CASNMAGSYGYTF

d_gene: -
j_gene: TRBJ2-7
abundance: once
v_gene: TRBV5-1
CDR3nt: TGCGCCAGCAGCTTGGGTCAAGACGAGCAGTACTTC
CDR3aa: CASSLGQDEQYF

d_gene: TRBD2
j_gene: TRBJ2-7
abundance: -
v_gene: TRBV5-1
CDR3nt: TGCGCCAGCAGCTTGGCCGGACTAGCGGGGATCTCCTACGAGCAGTACTTC
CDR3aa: CASSLAGLAGISYEQYF

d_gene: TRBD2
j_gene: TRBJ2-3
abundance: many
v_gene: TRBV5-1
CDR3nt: TGCGCCAGCAGCTTGGTAGCGGGAGGGCCAGATACGCAGTATTTT
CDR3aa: CASSLVAGGPDTQYF

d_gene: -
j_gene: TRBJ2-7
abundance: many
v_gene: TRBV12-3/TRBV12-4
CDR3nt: TGTGCCAGCAGTTGGGGCCCCCGCTACGAGCAGTACTTC
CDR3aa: CASSWGPRYEQYF

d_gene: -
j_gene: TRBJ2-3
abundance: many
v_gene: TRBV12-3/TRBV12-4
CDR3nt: TGTGCCAGCAGTGCCCGATTACGAGGAGAGGGAATCACAGATACGCAGTATTTT
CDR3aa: CASSARLRGEGITDTQYF

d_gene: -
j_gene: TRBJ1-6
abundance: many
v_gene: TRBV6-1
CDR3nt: TGTGCCAGCAGGCCTGAGTTCTCCTATAATTCACCCCTCCACTTT
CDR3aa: CASRPEFSYNSPLHF

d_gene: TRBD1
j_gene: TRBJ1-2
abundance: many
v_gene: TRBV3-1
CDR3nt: TGTGCCAGCAGCCAGCCGGGGACAGGGGGCTATGGCTACACCTTC
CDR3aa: CASSQPGTGGYGYTF

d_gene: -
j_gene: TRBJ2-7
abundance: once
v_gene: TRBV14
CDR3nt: TGTGCCAGCAGCCAAGATCTTAGATCCTACGAGCAGTACTTC
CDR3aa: CASSQDLRSYEQYF

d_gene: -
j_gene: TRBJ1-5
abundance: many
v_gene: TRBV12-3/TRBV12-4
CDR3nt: TGTGCCAGCACCCAACAACAGGGAGGTCAGCCCCAGCATTTT
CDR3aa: CASTQQQGGQPQHF

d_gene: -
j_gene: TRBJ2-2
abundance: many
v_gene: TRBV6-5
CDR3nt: TGTGCCAGCAGGGCGGGCCGAAACACCGGGGAGCTGTTTTTT
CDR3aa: CASRAGRNTGELFF

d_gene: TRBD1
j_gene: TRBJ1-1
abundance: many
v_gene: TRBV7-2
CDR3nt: TGTGCCAGCAGCTTCGACAGGGCTAACACTGAAGCTTTCTTT
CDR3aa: CASSFDRANTEAFF

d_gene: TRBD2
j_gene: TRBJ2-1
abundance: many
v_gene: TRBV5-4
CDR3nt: TGTGCCAGCAGCCCCCCCGGGACTAGCGGCTACAATGAGCAGTTCTTC
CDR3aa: CASSPPGTSGYNEQFF

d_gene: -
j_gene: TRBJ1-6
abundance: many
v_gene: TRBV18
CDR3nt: TGTGCCAGCTCACCGAACGGGATACGGGGTTCACCCCTCCACTTT
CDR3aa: CASSPNGIRGSPLHF

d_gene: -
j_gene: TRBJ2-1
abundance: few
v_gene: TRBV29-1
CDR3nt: TGCAGCGTTAGTATCCGACTCGTAGCCGGTGAGCAGTTCTTC
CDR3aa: CSVSIRLVAGEQFF

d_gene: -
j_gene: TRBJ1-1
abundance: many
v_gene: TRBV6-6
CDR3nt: TGTGCCAGCACCCGGACGGTGAACACTGAAGCTTTCTTT
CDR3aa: CASTRTVNTEAFF

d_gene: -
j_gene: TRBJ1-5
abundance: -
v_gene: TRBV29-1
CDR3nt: TGCAGCGTTGCCGATAACCGCAATCAGCCCCAGCATTTT
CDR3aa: CSVADNRNQPQHF

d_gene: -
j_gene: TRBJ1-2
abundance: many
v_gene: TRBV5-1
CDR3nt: TGCGCCAGCAGCCTGGACCCTCACTCGAAGGGCTACACCTTC
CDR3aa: CASSLDPHSKGYTF

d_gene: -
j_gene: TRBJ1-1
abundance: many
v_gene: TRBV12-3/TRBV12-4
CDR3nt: TGTGCCAGCAGCCGCCGGACAAACATTGAAGCTTTCTTT
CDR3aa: CASSRRTNIEAFF

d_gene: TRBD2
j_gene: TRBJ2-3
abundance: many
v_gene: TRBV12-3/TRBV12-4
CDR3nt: TGTGCCAGCAGTTTTCGCTTCCCGAGATCTCTAGCGGGAGGGCCTATAAGCACAGATACGCAGTATTTT
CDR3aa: CASSFRFPRSLAGGPISTDTQYF

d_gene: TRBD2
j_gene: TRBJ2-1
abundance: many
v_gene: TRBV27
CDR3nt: TGTGCCAGCAGTGCCGGACTAGCGGGAGGGGAAAGGCAGTTCTTC
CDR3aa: CASSAGLAGGERQFF

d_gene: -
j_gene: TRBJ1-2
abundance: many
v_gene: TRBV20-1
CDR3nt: TGCAGTGCTATCGGGGCAGGCTATGGCTACACCTTC
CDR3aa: CSAIGAGYGYTF

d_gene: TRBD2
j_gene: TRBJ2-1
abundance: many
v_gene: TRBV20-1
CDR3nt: TGCAGTGCTAGAGCCCCAGCGGGAGGGCCGATCAATGAGCAGTTCTTC
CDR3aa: CSARAPAGGPINEQFF

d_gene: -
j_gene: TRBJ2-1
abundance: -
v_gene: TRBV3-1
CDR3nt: TGTGCCAGCAGCGACGACAGCGGATCCTACTATGAGCAGTTCTTC
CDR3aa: CASSDDSGSYYEQFF

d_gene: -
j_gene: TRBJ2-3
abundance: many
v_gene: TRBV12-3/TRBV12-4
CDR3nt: TGTGCCAGCACCGTCCCCGGCAACACAGATACGCAGTATTTT
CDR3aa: CASTVPGNTDTQYF

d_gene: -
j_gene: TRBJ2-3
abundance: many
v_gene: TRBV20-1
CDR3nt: TGCAGTGCGACCCCCTACGGTAGGGGCACAGATACGCAGTATTTT
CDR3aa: CSATPYGRGTDTQYF

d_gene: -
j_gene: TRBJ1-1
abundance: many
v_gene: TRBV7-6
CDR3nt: TGTGCCAGCAGCTTACCCAGGGGGAACACTGAAGCTTTCTTT
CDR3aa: CASSLPRGNTEAFF

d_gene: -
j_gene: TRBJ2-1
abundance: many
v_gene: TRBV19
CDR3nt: TGTGCCAGTAGTATAGGGCAGGTCTACAATGAGCAGTTCTTC
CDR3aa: CASSIGQVYNEQFF

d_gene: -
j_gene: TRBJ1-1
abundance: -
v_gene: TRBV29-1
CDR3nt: TGCAGCGCCATCAGGGACGTTGGCACCGAAGCTTTCTTT
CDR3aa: CSAIRDVGTEAFF

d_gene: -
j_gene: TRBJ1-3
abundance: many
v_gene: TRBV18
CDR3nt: TGTGCCAGCTCACCACCAGGGAGTGGAAACACCATATATTTT
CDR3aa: CASSPPGSGNTIYF

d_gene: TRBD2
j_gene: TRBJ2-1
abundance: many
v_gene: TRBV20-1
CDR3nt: TGCAGTGCTCTTCGACTAGCGGGATTAAATGAGCAGTTCTTC
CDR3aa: CSALRLAGLNEQFF

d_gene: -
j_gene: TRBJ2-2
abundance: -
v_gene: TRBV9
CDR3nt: TGTGCCAGCAGCGTAGGCAGGGACACCGGGGAGCTGTTTTTT
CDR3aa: CASSVGRDTGELFF